This T cell receptor beta chain was sequenced in a study of spatial heterogeneity in lung cancer. Overall study: Detection of beta-chain sequences consistently exceeded that of alpha-chain sequences.

General study points: Ubiquitous expanded tumor TCRs appeared in blood more at resection than follow-up.

MiXCR, run by TCRdb on the 5' RACE reads, gives a single entry per CDR3 protein. Of under 150,000 distinct CDR3 sequences listed, more than 10% are singletons. Time point defined: blood at routine non-recurrence follow-up after resection. Material for sequencing was whole RNA from tumor, nontumor lung or frozen PBMC, left unsorted. The length of the CDR3 is 12 residues. Looked up from germline, CDR1 is MNHEY and CDR2 is SVGEGT. Trimming shortened V by 4 bases and J by 7 bases, and 9 bases separated the two germline ends. Points on this clonotype: Its antigen is undetermined.

The chain uses TRBV6-2 or TRBV6-3 and TRBJ2-3; no clear D gene. This sample comprised PBMCs, obtained at follow-up. The receptor comes from a male donor with early-stage non-small cell lung cancer. In nucleotides, the CDR3 is TGTGCCAGCAGTTTACAGAGACATACGCAGTATTTT. Its protein is CASSLQRHTQYF.